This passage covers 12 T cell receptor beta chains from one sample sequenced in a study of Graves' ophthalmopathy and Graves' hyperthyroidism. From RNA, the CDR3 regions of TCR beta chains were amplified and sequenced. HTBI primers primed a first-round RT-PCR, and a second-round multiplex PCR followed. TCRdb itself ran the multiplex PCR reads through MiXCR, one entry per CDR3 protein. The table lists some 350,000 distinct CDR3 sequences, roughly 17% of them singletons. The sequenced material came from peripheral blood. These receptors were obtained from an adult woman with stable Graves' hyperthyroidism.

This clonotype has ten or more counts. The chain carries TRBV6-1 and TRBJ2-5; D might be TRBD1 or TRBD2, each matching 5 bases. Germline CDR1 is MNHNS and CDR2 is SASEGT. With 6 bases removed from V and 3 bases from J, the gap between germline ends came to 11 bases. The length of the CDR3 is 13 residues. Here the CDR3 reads CASSRDAKETQYF. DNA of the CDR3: TGTGCCAGCAGCAGGGACGCTAAAGAGACCCAGTACTTC.

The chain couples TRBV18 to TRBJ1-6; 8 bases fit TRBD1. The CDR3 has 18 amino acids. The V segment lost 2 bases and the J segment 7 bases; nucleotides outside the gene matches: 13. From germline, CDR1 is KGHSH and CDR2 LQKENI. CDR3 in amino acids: CASSPTPPGQEWNSPLHF. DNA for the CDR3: TGTGCCAGCTCACCAACCCCGCCGGGACAGGAATGGAATTCACCCCTCCACTTT.

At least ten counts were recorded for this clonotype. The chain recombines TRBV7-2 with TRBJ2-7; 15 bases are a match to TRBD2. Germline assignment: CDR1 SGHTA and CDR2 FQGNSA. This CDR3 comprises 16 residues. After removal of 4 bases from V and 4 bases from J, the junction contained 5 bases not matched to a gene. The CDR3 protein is CASSSRTSGREYEQYF. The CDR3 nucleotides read TGTGCCAGCAGCTCGAGGACTAGCGGGAGGGAGTACGAGCAGTACTTC.

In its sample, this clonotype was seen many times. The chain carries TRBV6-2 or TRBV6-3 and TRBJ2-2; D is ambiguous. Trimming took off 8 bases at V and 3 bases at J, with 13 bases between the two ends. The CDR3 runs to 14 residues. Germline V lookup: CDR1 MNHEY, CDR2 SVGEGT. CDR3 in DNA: TGTGCCAGCTCAATTAGCAGACACACCGGGGAGCTGTTTTTT. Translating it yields CASSISRHTGELFF.

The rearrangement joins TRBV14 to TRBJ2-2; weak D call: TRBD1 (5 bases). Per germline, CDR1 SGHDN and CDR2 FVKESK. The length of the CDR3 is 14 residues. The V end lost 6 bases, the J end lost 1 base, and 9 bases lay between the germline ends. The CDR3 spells CASRQTGNTGELFF. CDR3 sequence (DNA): TGTGCCAGCAGACAAACAGGGAACACCGGGGAGCTGTTTTTT. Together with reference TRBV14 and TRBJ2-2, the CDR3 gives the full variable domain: EAGVTQFPSHSVIEKGQTVTLRCDPISGHDNLYWYRRVMGKEIKFLLHFVKESKQDESGMPNNRFLAERTGGTYSTLKVQPAELEDSGVYFCASRQTGNTGELFFGEGSRLTVL.

CDR3 residues: CASVLAGPSYEQYF. CDR3 bases: TGTGCCAGCGTCCTAGCGGGACCCTCCTACGAGCAGTACTTC. This chain connects TRBV6-1 to TRBJ2-7; TRBD2 matches 9 bases. In germline, CDR1 is MNHNS, CDR2 SASEGT. The CDR3 sequence is 14 residues long. The V gene end was trimmed by 8 bases and the J gene end by 0 bases; junction bases not matched to a gene: 5.

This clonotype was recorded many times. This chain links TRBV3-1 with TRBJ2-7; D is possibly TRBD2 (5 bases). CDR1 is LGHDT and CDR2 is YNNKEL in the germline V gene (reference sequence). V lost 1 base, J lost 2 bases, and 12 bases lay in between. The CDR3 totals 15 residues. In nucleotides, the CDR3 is TGTGCCAGCAGCCAAGCTAGCACGGGGACCTACGAGCAGTACTTC. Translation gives CASSQASTGTYEQYF.

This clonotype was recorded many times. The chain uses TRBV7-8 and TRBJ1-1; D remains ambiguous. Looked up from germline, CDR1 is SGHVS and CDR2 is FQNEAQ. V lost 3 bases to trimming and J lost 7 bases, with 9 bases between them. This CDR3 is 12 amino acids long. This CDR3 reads CASSLADVEAFF. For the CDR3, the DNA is TGTGCCAGCAGCTTGGCGGACGTTGAAGCTTTCTTT.

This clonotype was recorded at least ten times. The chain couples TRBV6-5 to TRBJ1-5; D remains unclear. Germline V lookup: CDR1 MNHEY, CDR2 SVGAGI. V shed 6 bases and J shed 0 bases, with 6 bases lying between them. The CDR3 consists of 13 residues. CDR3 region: CASRPYSNQPQHF. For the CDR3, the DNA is TGTGCCAGCAGACCCTATAGCAATCAGCCCCAGCATTTT.

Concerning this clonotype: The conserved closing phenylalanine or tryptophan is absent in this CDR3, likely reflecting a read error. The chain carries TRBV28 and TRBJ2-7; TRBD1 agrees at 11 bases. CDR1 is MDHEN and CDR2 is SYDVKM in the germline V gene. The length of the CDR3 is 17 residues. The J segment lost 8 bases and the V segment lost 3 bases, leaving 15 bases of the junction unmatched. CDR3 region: CASSFSAGDRGFLKQYL. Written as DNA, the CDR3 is TGTGCCAGCAGTTTTTCCGCGGGGGACAGGGGGTTCTTGAAGCAGTACCTC.

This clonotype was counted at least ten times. CDR3 sequence: CSARGPDNYGYTF. CDR3 coding DNA: TGCAGTGCTAGAGGTCCAGACAACTATGGCTACACCTTC. This rearrangement joins TRBV20-1 to TRBJ1-2, with unresolved D. The germline gives CDR1 DFQATT, CDR2 SNEGSKA (reference sequence). The CDR3 contains 13 residues. Trimming shortened V by 1 base and J by 2 bases, and 8 bases separated the two germline ends.

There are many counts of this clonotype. CDR3 amino acids: CASSLSRQGAGETQYF. CDR3 in DNA: TGTGCCAGCAGCCTCTCCCGACAGGGGGCAGGGGAGACCCAGTACTTC. The rearrangement links TRBV11-2 to TRBJ2-5; 10 positions match TRBD1. Germline loops: CDR1 SGHAT, CDR2 FQNNGV. J was trimmed by 5 bases and V by 5 bases; bases with no gene match: 11. The length of the CDR3 is 16 residues.